These T cell receptor beta chains were read from a single sample in a study of T cell repertoires in cytomegalovirus infection. In TCRdb, the reads were re-called with MiXCR into one record per CDR3 protein. The profile covers 110,000 to 150,000 distinct CDR3 sequences, with 5% to 6.5% appearing a single time and about 20% taken by the ten largest. The sequenced sample was PBMCs. These receptors came from a human donor in good health (CMV status not recorded). Some clones in this sample may be carry-over from other donors' samples. The CDR3 runs from the conserved cysteine through the conserved F or W.

J	V	CDR3
TRBJ1-1	TRBV6-2/TRBV6-3	CASRVDAEAFF
TRBJ1-5	TRBV20-1	CSAMKGVIGSNQPQHF
TRBJ2-7	TRBV6-1	CASSEWDRGLDEQYF
TRBJ1-2	TRBV6-2/TRBV6-3	CASSFYPGQGINGYTF
TRBJ1-4	TRBV6-2/TRBV6-3	CASSSMLPGKLFF
TRBJ1-2	TRBV12-3/TRBV12-4	CASSLRGTNYGYTF
TRBJ1-3	TRBV7-6	CASSKNPGGAGNTIYF
TRBJ1-5	TRBV7-2	CASSTRTGEQPQHF
TRBJ1-5	TRBV20-1	CSAHPGTGGNQPQHF
TRBJ1-1	TRBV6-6	CASNGQRGLGTEAFF
TRBJ1-1	TRBV11-2	CASRKPGQSKTEAFF
TRBJ2-5	TRBV30	CAWGGDRRETQYF
TRBJ2-7	TRBV6-2/TRBV6-3	CASSDLGQTYEQYF
TRBJ1-2	TRBV7-8	CASSLTFKPGRGANYGYTF
TRBJ1-5	TRBV27	CASSLYGAGLNQPQHF
TRBJ1-3	TRBV7-7	CASSLARDTRNTIYF
TRBJ1-4	TRBV7-8	CASSSRQGVNEKLFF
TRBJ1-1	TRBV6-2/TRBV6-3	CASSYSGVSRGTEAFF
TRBJ2-1	TRBV7-3	CASSQLAGVNEQFF
TRBJ2-1	TRBV27	CASSLWSEQFF
TRBJ2-1	TRBV20-1	CSARDLRQEAYNEQFF
TRBJ1-3	TRBV29-1	CSVDGVSGNTIYF
TRBJ1-2	TRBV14	CASSQELAALNYGYTF
TRBJ1-1	TRBV7-2	CASFGGYTEAFF
TRBJ1-6	TRBV7-2	CASSLAGPGGGSPLHF
TRBJ1-1	TRBV7-2	CASSLGGSVNTEAFF
TRBJ1-1	TRBV12-3/TRBV12-4	CASTLTGDTEAFF
TRBJ2-5	TRBV20-1	CSARDPSLAQETQYF
TRBJ2-1	TRBV28	CASSFRGGGLYNEQFF
TRBJ1-5	TRBV12-3/TRBV12-4	CASRSTDRGPSQPQHF
TRBJ1-5	TRBV11-2	CASSATGAQPQHF
TRBJ2-1	TRBV7-2	CASSSPLYNEQFF
TRBJ2-1	TRBV4-2	CASRRGGGQNEQFF
TRBJ1-5	TRBV7-8	CASSLSYSDQPQHF
TRBJ2-5	TRBV7-2	CASSKRTGSETQYF
TRBJ2-7	TRBV28	CASSETGREQYF
TRBJ1-3	TRBV7-2	CASSQRDRGQLSGNTIYF
TRBJ2-1	TRBV11-2	CASSPRVSNEQFF
TRBJ2-3	TRBV19	CASRRGARTDTQYF
TRBJ1-2	TRBV20-1	CSARNELYGYTF
TRBJ2-3	TRBV7-8	CASSLGGTNTQYF
TRBJ2-3	TRBV7-2	CASSLGTGRGGRGSQDTQYF
TRBJ2-2	TRBV9	CASSVVPNTGELFF
TRBJ1-3	TRBV7-2	CASSLVYDTIYF
TRBJ2-5	TRBV20-1	CSASLLAGQETQYF
TRBJ2-1	TRBV24-1	CATSDSSMSSYNEQFF
TRBJ2-6	TRBV20-1	CSASRFSGANVLTF
TRBJ2-7	TRBV7-9	CASSLAGPRGNEQYF
TRBJ2-4	TRBV14	CASSQVSNIQYF
TRBJ2-1	TRBV7-2	CASSMGLAGGSSYNEQFF
TRBJ2-5	TRBV7-8	CASSLRVSYDQETQYF